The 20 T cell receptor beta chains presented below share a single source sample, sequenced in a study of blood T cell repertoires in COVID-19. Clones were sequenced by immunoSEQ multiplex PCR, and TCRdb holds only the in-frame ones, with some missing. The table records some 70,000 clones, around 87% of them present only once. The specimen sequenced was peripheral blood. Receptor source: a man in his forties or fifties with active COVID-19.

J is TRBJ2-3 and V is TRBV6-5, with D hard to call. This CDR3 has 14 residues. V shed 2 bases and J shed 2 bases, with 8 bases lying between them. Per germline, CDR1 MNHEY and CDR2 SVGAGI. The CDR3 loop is CASSYHSTTDTQYF. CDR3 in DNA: TGTGCCAGCAGTTACCACAGTACCACAGATACGCAGTATTTT.

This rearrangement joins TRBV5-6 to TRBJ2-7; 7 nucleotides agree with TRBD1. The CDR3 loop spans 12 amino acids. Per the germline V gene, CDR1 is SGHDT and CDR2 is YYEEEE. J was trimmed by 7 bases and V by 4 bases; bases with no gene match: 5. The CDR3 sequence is CASSPRTGEQYF. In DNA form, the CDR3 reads TGTGCCAGCAGCCCACGGACAGGAGAGCAGTACTTC.

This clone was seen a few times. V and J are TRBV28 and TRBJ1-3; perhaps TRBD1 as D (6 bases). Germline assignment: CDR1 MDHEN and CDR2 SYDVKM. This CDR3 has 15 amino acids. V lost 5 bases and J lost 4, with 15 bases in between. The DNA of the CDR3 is TGTGCCAGCAGTGGCACAGGGAAGAGGGGAAACACCATATATTTT. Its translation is CASSGTGKRGNTIYF. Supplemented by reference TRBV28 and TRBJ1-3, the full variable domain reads DVKVTQSSRYLVKRTGEKVFLECVQDMDHENMFWYRQDPGLGLRLIYFSYDVKMKEKGDIPEGYSVSREKKERFSLILESASTNQTSMYLCASSGTGKRGNTIYFGEGSWLTVV.

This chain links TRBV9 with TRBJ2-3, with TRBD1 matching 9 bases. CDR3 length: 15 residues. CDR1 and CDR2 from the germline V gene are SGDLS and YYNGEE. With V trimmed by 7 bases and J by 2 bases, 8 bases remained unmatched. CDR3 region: CASAIGQGSTDTQYF. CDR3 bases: TGTGCCAGCGCAATCGGACAGGGGTCCACAGATACGCAGTATTTT.

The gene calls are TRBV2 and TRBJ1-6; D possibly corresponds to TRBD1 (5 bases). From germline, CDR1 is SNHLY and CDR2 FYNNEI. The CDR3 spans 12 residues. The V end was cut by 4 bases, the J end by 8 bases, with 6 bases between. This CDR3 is CASSVGDSPLHF. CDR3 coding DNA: TGTGCCAGCAGTGTAGGGGATTCACCCCTCCACTTT.

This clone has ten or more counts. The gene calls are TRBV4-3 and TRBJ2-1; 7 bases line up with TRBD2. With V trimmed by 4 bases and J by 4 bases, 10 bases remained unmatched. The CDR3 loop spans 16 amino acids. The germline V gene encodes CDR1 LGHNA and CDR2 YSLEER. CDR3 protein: CASSPTSVGIYNEQFF. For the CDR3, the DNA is TGCGCCAGCAGCCCCACTAGCGTGGGAATTTACAATGAGCAGTTCTTC.

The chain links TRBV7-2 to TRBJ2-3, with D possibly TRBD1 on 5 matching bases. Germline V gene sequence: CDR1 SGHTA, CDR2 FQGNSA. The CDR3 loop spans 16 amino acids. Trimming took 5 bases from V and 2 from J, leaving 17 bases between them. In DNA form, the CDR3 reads TGTGCCAGCAGCCCAGACAGCCACCTCAACACAGATACGCAGTATTTT. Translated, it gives CASSPDSHLNTDTQYF.

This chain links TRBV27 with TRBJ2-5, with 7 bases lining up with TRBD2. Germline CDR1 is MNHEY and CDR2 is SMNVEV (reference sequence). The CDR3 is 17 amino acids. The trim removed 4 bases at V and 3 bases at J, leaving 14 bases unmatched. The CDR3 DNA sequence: TGTGCCAGCAGTTCCTTCACCGCACTTGGACTAGAAGAGACCCAGTACTTC. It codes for CASSSFTALGLEETQYF.

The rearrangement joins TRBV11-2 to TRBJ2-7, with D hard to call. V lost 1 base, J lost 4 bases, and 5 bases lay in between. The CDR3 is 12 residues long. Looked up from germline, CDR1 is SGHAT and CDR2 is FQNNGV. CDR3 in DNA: TGTGCCAGCAGCTTAGGAGCGTACGAGCAGTACTTC. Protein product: CASSLGAYEQYF.

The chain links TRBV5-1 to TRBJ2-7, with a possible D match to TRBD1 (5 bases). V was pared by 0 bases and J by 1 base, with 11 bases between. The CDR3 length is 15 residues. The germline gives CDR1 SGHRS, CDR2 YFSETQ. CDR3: CASSLEAGRSYEQYF. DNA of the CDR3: TGCGCCAGCAGCTTGGAGGCAGGGCGATCCTACGAGCAGTACTTC.

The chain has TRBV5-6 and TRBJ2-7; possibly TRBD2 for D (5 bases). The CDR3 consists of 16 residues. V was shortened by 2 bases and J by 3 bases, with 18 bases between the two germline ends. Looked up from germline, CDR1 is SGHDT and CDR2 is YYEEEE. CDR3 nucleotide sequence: TGTGCCAGCAGCTTCAGAGGGTCCAGTACCTTCTACGAGCAGTACTTC. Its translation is CASSFRGSSTFYEQYF.

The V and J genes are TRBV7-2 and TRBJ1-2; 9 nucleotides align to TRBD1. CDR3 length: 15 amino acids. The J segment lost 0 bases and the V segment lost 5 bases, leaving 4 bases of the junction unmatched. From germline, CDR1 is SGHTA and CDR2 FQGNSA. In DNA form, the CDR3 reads TGTGCCAGCAGCATAGACAGGGGGGCTAACTATGGCTACACCTTC. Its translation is CASSIDRGANYGYTF.

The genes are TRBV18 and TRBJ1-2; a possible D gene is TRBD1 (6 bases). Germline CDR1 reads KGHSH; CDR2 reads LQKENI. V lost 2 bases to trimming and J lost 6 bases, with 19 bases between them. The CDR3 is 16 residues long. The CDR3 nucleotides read TGTGCCAGCTCACCAATTCAACCGGGGGGCGCAGATGGCTACACCTTC. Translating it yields CASSPIQPGGADGYTF.

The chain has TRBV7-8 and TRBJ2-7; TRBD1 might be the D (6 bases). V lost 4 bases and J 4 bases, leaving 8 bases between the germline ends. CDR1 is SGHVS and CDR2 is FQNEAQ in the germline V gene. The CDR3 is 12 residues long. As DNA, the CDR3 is TGTGCCAGCAGCTATCAGGGGTACGAGCAGTACTTC. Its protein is CASSYQGYEQYF.

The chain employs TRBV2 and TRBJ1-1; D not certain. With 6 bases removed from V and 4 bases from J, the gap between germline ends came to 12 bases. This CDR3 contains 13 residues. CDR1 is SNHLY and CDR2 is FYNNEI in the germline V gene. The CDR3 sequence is CASSYSISTEAFF. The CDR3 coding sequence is TGTGCCAGCAGCTACAGTATCTCCACTGAAGCTTTCTTT. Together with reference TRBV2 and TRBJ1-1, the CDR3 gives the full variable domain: EPEVTQTPSHQVTQMGQEVILRCVPISNHLYFYWYRQILGQKVEFLVSFYNNEISEKSEIFDDQFSVERPDGSNFTLKIRSTKLEDSAMYFCASSYSISTEAFFGQGTRLTVV.

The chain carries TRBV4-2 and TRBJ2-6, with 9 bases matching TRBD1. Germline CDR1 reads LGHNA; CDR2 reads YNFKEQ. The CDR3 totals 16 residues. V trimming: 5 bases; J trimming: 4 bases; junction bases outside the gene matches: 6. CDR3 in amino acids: CASSKRTGAGANVLTF. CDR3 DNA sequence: TGTGCCAGCAGCAAAAGGACAGGGGCAGGGGCCAACGTCCTGACTTTC.

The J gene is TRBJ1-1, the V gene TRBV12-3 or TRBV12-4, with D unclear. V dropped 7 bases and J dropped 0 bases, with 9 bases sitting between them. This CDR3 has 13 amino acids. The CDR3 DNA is TGTGCCAGCACCAGAGACATGAACACTGAAGCTTTCTTT. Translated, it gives CASTRDMNTEAFF.

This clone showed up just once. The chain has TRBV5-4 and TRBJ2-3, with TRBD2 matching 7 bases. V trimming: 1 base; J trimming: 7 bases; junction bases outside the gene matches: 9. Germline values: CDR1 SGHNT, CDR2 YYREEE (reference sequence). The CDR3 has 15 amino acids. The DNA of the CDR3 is TGTGCCAGCAGCTTGCCCCGGGAGGCCCCGTATACGCAGTATTTT. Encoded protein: CASSLPREAPYTQYF.

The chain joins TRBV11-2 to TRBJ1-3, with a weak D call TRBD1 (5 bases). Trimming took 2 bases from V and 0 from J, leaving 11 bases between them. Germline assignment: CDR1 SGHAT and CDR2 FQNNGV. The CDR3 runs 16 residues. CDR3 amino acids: CASSLTGDSSGNTIYF. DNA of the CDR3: TGTGCCAGCAGCTTAACAGGAGATAGCTCTGGAAACACCATATATTTT.

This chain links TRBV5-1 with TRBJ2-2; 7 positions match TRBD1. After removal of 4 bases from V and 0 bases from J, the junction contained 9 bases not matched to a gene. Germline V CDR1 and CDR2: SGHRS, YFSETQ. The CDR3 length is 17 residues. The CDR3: CASSPSSGQSNTGELFF. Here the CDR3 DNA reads TGCGCCAGCAGCCCCTCTTCGGGACAGTCGAACACCGGGGAGCTGTTTTTT. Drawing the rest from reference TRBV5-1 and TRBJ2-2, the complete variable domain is KAGVTQTPRYLIKTRGQQVTLSCSPISGHRSVSWYQQTPGQGLQFLFEYFSETQRNKGNFPGRFSGRQFSNSRSEMNVSTLELGDSALYLCASSPSSGQSNTGELFFGEGSRLTVL.